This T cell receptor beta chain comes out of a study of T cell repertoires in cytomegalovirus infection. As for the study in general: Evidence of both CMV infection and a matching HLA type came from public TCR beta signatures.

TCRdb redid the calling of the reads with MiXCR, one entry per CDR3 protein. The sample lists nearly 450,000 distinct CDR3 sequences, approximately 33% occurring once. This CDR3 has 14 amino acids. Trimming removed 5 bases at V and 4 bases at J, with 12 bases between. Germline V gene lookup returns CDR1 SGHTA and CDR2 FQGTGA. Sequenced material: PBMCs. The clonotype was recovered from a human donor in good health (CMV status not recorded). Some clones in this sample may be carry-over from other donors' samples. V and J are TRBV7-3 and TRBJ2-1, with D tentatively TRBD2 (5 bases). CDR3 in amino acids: CASSMDLQYNEQFF. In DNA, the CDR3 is TGTGCCAGCAGCATGGACTTACAGTACAATGAGCAGTTCTTC.